This T cell receptor (beta chain) was identified in a study of identical twins. Unique molecular identifiers were present on cDNA, and template switching added a universal primer site. TCRdb reprocessed the 5' RACE reads with MiXCR, giving one entry per CDR3 protein. The sample lists around 300,000 distinct CDR3 sequences; about 8% were seen once. This clonotype was counted a few times. Its antigen is still unknown. A read error may produce the germline difference seen at one junction end. CDR3 size: 11 residues. Germline lookup yields CDR1 SNHLY and CDR2 FYNNEI. Points from the study as a whole: It was cross-sectional statistical analysis, not following the same donors, that the conclusions relied on.

This same sample was also taken into another study, of yellow fever vaccine responses in identical twins.

Sequencing was carried out using memory (CD45RO+) T cells sorted from blood. The V and J genes are TRBV2 and TRBJ2-7; 7 bases agree with TRBD2. This receptor was identified in a woman aged 18-30 years in good health. CDR3 sequence: CASSAERETHF. DNA for the CDR3: TGTGCCAGCAGTGCGGAGCGGGAAACGCACTTC. The whole variable domain, remainder taken from reference TRBV2 and TRBJ2-7, is EPEVTQTPSHQVTQMGQEVILRCVPISNHLYFYWYRQILGQKVEFLVSFYNNEISEKSEIFDDQFSVERPDGSNFTLKIRSTKLEDSAMYFCASSAERETHFGPGTRLTVT.